One sample yielded the 20 T cell receptor beta chains listed below, sequenced in a study of blood T cells in healthy people across ages. Combining a sample-barcoded 5' primer with a J-beta primer mix, a second PCR ran for roughly 7 to 12 cycles. In TCRdb, the 5' RACE reads were re-called with MiXCR into one record per CDR3 protein. The repertoire holds almost 550,000 distinct CDR3 sequences, with 24% as singletons. The sample was also reused in another study, on T cells of mothers and their children.

Sequenced: blood. These TCRs come from a boy aged 5-17 years in good health.

This clonotype has only a few counts. This chain connects TRBV29-1 to TRBJ2-5, with TRBD1 identical over 8 bases. The end of the DNA is better explained by TRBJ2-7, so the J call may be wrong. This CDR3 is built from 13 residues. The germline V gene has CDR1 SQVTM and CDR2 ANQGSEA. CDR3 sequence: CSVLGQGGDEQYF. The CDR3 DNA sequence: TGCAGCGTCCTAGGACAGGGCGGCGACGAGCAGTACTTC.

This clonotype was detected many times. The rearrangement uses TRBV4-3 and TRBJ2-1, with 8 bases that match TRBD2. Looked up from germline, CDR1 is LGHNA and CDR2 is YSLEER. Trimming took 0 bases from V and 15 from J; bases not matched to a gene: 13. This CDR3 spans 15 amino acids. This CDR3 is CASSQDSSGGILAFF. The CDR3 DNA reads TGCGCCAGCAGCCAAGATTCGAGCGGGGGCATATTGGCGTTCTTC.

The chain is built from TRBV27 and TRBJ2-1; 7 nucleotides match TRBD2. The CDR3 length is 15 residues. Germline V gene lookup returns CDR1 MNHEY and CDR2 SMNVEV (reference sequence). Germline trimming cut 6 bases from V and 7 bases from J; bases unmatched to any gene: 12. DNA of the CDR3: TGTGCCAGCAGGCCTGGGACTATCCTAGGGAATGAGCAGTTCTTC. This encodes CASRPGTILGNEQFF.

V and J are TRBV28 and TRBJ1-1, with D hard to call. V lost 6 bases, J lost 8 bases, and 19 bases lay in between. CDR3 length equals 14 residues. Germline V gene lookup returns CDR1 MDHEN and CDR2 SYDVKM. CDR3 in amino acids: CASSPGVALGEAFF. The CDR3 coding sequence is TGTGCCAGCAGCCCCGGGGTCGCGTTGGGGGAAGCTTTCTTT.

The V gene is TRBV18, the J gene TRBJ1-1; TRBD1 is a possible D gene (6 bases). Germline CDR1 and CDR2: KGHSH and LQKENI. The CDR3 consists of 16 residues. V was shortened by 2 bases and J by 1 base, with 14 bases between the two germline ends. CDR3 DNA sequence: TGTGCCAGCTCACCAATGGGGGGGCAAGAGAACACTGAAGCTTTCTTT. Protein: CASSPMGGQENTEAFF.

This clonotype was found a few times. The V and J genes are TRBV2 and TRBJ2-1; D assignment may be TRBD1 or TRBD2 (5 bases each). V dropped 1 base and J dropped 8 bases, with 18 bases sitting between them. There are 16 residues in the CDR3. From germline, CDR1 is SNHLY and CDR2 FYNNEI. DNA for the CDR3: TGTGCCAGCAGTGAAGATTGGGGACGCATAGCACATGAGCAGTTCTTC. Its protein is CASSEDWGRIAHEQFF.

A few counts support this clonotype. V usage is TRBV11-2 and J usage is TRBJ1-1, with no clear D. V lost 1 base, J lost 1 base, and 7 bases lay in between. Germline CDR1 reads SGHAT; CDR2 reads FQNNGV. CDR3 length: 14 amino acids. This CDR3 reads CASSLVGSNTEAFF. CDR3 in DNA: TGTGCCAGCAGCTTAGTCGGCTCGAACACTGAAGCTTTCTTT.

Remarks on this clonotype: A clone one base away is much larger, so this may be a read error. The genes are TRBV6-5 and TRBJ2-5, with a possible D match to TRBD2 (6 bases). CDR3 length: 13 amino acids. Germline-derived CDR1 and CDR2 are MNHEY and SVGAGI. CDR3 amino acids: CVSSAGNEETQYF. The CDR3 DNA is TGTGTCAGCAGTGCGGGGAATGAGGAGACCCAGTACTTC.

The rearrangement links TRBV15 to TRBJ2-1; D remains unclear. Germline-derived CDR1 and CDR2 are LNHNV and YYDKDF (reference sequence). Trimming took off 6 bases at V and 1 base at J, with 4 bases between the two ends. The length of the CDR3 is 12 residues. CDR3 DNA: TGTGCCACCAGGTCGTCCTACAATGAGCAGTTCTTC. It is translated as CATRSSYNEQFF.

As to this clonotype: A much larger clone differs by one base, so this may be a read error. This chain links TRBV7-9 with TRBJ2-5; D possibly corresponds to TRBD2 (5 bases). Trimming removed 5 bases from V and 9 bases from J, with 13 bases in between. CDR1 and CDR2 (germline): SEHNR, FQNEAQ (reference sequence). The CDR3 consists of 12 residues. This CDR3 reads CASSGRSEAQYF. The CDR3 coding sequence is TGTGCCAGCAGCGGGAGAAGCGAGGCCCAGTACTTC.

This clonotype was counted between two and nine times. This chain uses TRBV11-1 with TRBJ2-5, with D tentatively TRBD1 or TRBD2 (5 bases each). TRBJ2-7 explains the end of the DNA better; the J call may be wrong. This CDR3 contains 15 residues. In germline, CDR1 is SGHAT, CDR2 FQDESV (reference sequence). Written as DNA, the CDR3 is TGTGCCAGCAGCTTGCAGGGAGAAGCGGCCTACGAGCAGTACTTC. This gives the protein CASSLQGEAAYEQYF.

The V call is TRBV4-1, the J call TRBJ2-7, with unresolved D. Trimming removed 2 bases at V and 7 bases at J, with 6 bases between. CDR1 and CDR2 (germline): MGHRA, YSYEKL. This CDR3 has 11 amino acids. DNA for the CDR3: TGCGCCAGCAGCCAAAATTTTGAGCAGTACTTC. This codes for CASSQNFEQYF.

This clonotype came up many times. This chain connects TRBV13 to TRBJ2-3, with D hard to call. CDR3 length: 15 amino acids. Deletions cut 2 bases from V and 2 bases from J, with 11 bases between. Germline assignment: CDR1 PRHDT and CDR2 FYEKMQ (reference sequence). For the CDR3, the DNA is TGTGCCAGCAGCTTATCGCCAGGCCTCACAGATACGCAGTATTTT. The encoded protein is CASSLSPGLTDTQYF.

This rearrangement joins TRBV3-1 to TRBJ2-1; D might be TRBD2 (6 bases). The ends were cut back, 4 bases at V and 5 bases at J, with 12 bases in the middle. The germline V gene encodes CDR1 LGHDT and CDR2 YNNKEL (reference sequence). This CDR3 spans 14 amino acids. DNA of the CDR3: TGTGCCAGCAGCCGCAGAGCTAGCGACAATGAGCAGTTCTTC. Translating it yields CASSRRASDNEQFF.

This clonotype occurred many times. The chain is built from TRBV7-9 and TRBJ2-4; D is uncertain. The CDR3 consists of 13 residues. Trimming took 1 base from V and 9 from J, leaving 10 bases between them. Germline CDR1 and CDR2: SEHNR and FQNEAQ (reference sequence). CDR3 in DNA: TGTGCCAGCAGCTTAGAGGTGGCCGGCATTCAGTACTTC. The encoded protein is CASSLEVAGIQYF.

This clonotype has only a few counts. The chain is built from TRBV12-3 or TRBV12-4 and TRBJ2-3, with 8 bases aligning to TRBD1. This CDR3 region has 15 residues. V gave up 6 bases and J gave up 6 bases; unmatched junction bases: 11. The CDR3 DNA reads TGTGCCAGCAGCCGACGGACAGGGAGCAAGGATACGCAGTATTTT. Translated: CASSRRTGSKDTQYF.

A single count supports this clonotype. The chain carries TRBV6-1 and TRBJ1-1; no definite D call. Trimming removed 2 bases from V and 1 base from J, with 14 bases in between. CDR3 length: 16 amino acids. The germline V gene encodes CDR1 MNHNS and CDR2 SASEGT. CDR3 DNA sequence: TGTGCCAGCAGTGAATATGATTGGGAGGGGAACACTGAAGCTTTCTTT. It codes for CASSEYDWEGNTEAFF.

This clonotype was seen a handful of times. The chain links TRBV7-2 to TRBJ2-5; no clear D gene. Germline CDR1 is SGHTA and CDR2 is FQGNSA. The V end was cut by 4 bases, the J end by 5 bases, with 8 bases between. The CDR3 is 12 residues long. The CDR3: CASSYVLETQYF. In DNA form, the CDR3 reads TGTGCCAGCAGCTACGTACTTGAGACCCAGTACTTC. The variable domain in full, with the rest retrieved from reference TRBV7-2 and TRBJ2-5, is GAGVSQSPSNKVTEKGKDVELRCDPISGHTALYWYRQSLGQGLEFLIYFQGNSAPDKSGLPSDRFSAERTGGSVSTLTIQRTQQEDSAVYLCASSYVLETQYFGPGTRLLVL.

The chain employs TRBV7-2 and TRBJ1-2; no clear D gene. Deletions cut 5 bases from V and 4 bases from J, with 20 bases between. Germline values: CDR1 SGHTA, CDR2 FQGNSA. The CDR3 consists of 16 residues. The DNA for the CDR3 is TGTGCCAGCAGCCGGGAAAGAGGTCTTGGGATCTATGGCTACACCTTC. Encoded protein: CASSRERGLGIYGYTF. Drawing the rest from reference TRBV7-2 and TRBJ1-2, the complete variable domain is GAGVSQSPSNKVTEKGKDVELRCDPISGHTALYWYRQSLGQGLEFLIYFQGNSAPDKSGLPSDRFSAERTGGSVSTLTIQRTQQEDSAVYLCASSRERGLGIYGYTFGSGTRLTVV.

This sequence joins TRBV11-1 and TRBJ2-7; D might be TRBD2 (6 bases). There are 15 residues in the CDR3. Germline V gene sequence: CDR1 SGHAT, CDR2 FQDESV (reference sequence). Trimming cost V 0 bases and J 1 base, with 10 bases left between them. CDR3 DNA: TGTGCCAGCAGCTTAGCGCGCGGGATATCCTACGAGCAGTACTTC. It is translated as CASSLARGISYEQYF.